Below are 28 T cell receptor beta chains sequenced from a single sample in a study of T-cell reconstitution after alpha-beta-depleted transplantation in children. During its preparation, the TCRbeta library received unique molecular identifiers. TCRdb called the PCR reads again in MiXCR, with one record for every CDR3 protein. The sample carries a few hundred thousand distinct CDR3 sequences, approximately 11% recorded once. This material consisted of PBMCs, taken before TCRalphabeta/CD19-depleted stem cell transplant. The receptors here all came from a child under two years old with acute myeloid leukemia, due to receive a stem cell transplant.

The CDR3 loop is CSAPAVGGGGKVPGELFF. The CDR3 region has the DNA TGCAGTGCCCCGGCTGTTGGCGGGGGGGGAAAAGTGCCCGGGGAGCTGTTTTTT. The chain is built from TRBV20-1 and TRBJ2-2; TRBD2 matches at 9 bases. The CDR3 spans 18 residues. CDR1 DFQATT and CDR2 SNEGSKA come from the germline V gene (reference sequence). V was clipped by 6 bases and J by 6 bases; unmatched bases: 20.

This clonotype was seen more than once but under ten times. Its ends do not fully match the called genes, so a read error is possible. This sequence joins TRBV7-2 and TRBJ2-7, with D unresolved. This CDR3 contains 14 residues. Germline V CDR1 and CDR2: SGHTA, FQGNSA. The DNA for the CDR3 is TGTGCCAGCAGCTTAAAAAGGGATCCCCACGAGCAGTGCTTC. Its protein product is CASSLKRDPHEQCF.

V gene TRBV23-1 combines with J gene TRBJ2-2; no firm D call. TRBV23-1 counts as an open reading frame of uncertain function. This CDR3 is 12 amino acids long. Trimming took off 8 bases at V and 1 base at J, with 5 bases between the two ends. The CDR3 DNA sequence: TGCGCCAGCCCTCAGAACACCGGGGAGCTGTTTTTT. Its protein is CASPQNTGELFF.

This clonotype was counted only a few times. The chain employs TRBV30 and TRBJ2-1, with D possibly matching TRBD1 (6 bases). Germline CDR1 is GTSNPN and CDR2 is SVGIG (reference sequence). V gave up 4 bases and J gave up 2 bases, with 18 bases separating them. There are 16 residues in the CDR3. The DNA for the CDR3 is TGTGCCTGGAAGCCCATTACAGGGTTTCCCTACAATGAGCAGTTCTTC. Its protein product is CAWKPITGFPYNEQFF.

This clonotype was picked up many times. J is TRBJ2-3 and V is TRBV10-3; 12 positions agree with TRBD2. CDR1 is ENHRY, CDR2 SYGVKD, per germline. Unmatched junction bases numbered 1, after V lost 4 bases and J lost 5 bases. CDR3 length: 14 amino acids. CDR3 DNA: TGTGCCATCAGTGGACTAGCGGGAGAAGATACGCAGTATTTT. Translation gives CAISGLAGEDTQYF.

This clonotype was recorded at least ten times. The chain joins TRBV11-3 to TRBJ1-2; D not certain. The CDR3 is 13 amino acids. Germline-derived CDR1 and CDR2 are SGHNT and YENEEA. Trimming took off 3 bases at V and 0 bases at J, with 5 bases between the two ends. CDR3 in amino acids: CASSLAPNYGYTF. The CDR3 DNA follows: TGTGCCAGCAGCTTGGCCCCTAACTATGGCTACACCTTC.

In this sample, this clonotype turned up many times. The chain has TRBV5-5 and TRBJ2-5; D is perhaps TRBD1 (6 bases). Trimming stripped 7 bases from V and 2 bases from J, with 21 bases between. The CDR3 loop spans 16 amino acids. Germline CDR1 and CDR2: SGHKS and YYEKEE (reference sequence). DNA of the CDR3: TGTGCCAGCTTTACCAATCTGGACAGTCCTCAAGAGACCCAGTACTTC. Amino acids: CASFTNLDSPQETQYF.

This clonotype occurred many times. The chain employs TRBV11-1 and TRBJ2-3; TRBD2 aligns across 7 bases. V gave up 1 base and J gave up 5 bases; unmatched junction bases: 15. Germline assignment: CDR1 SGHAT and CDR2 FQDESV (reference sequence). The CDR3 has 18 amino acids. CDR3 region: CASSLVGGPFRRGDTQYF. CDR3 in DNA: TGTGCCAGCAGCTTAGTGGGAGGGCCGTTTCGCCGGGGAGATACGCAGTATTTT.

A few counts support this clonotype. CDR3 sequence: CASSFHTGSPNSPLHF. In DNA, the CDR3 is TGTGCCAGCAGTTTCCACACAGGGAGTCCTAATTCACCCCTCCACTTT. The chain recombines TRBV28 with TRBJ1-6; D is perhaps TRBD1 (6 bases). V lost 3 bases and J lost 6, with 15 bases in between. CDR1 is MDHEN, CDR2 SYDVKM, per germline. The CDR3 runs to 16 residues.

This clonotype was recorded many times. The chain uses TRBV20-1 and TRBJ2-3, with TRBD2 identical over 11 bases. The V gene's germline CDR1 is DFQATT and CDR2 SNEGSKA (reference sequence). V shed 1 base, J shed 3 bases, and the junction held 9 bases outside the gene matches. CDR3 size: 17 residues. CDR3 in amino acids: CSARAQHTSGRTDTQYF. The CDR3, as DNA: TGCAGTGCTAGAGCGCAGCACACTAGCGGGAGAACAGATACGCAGTATTTT.

This clonotype was detected many times. The chain couples TRBV16 to TRBJ2-3; a weak D match, TRBD2 (6 bases). Germline assignment: CDR1 KGHSY and CDR2 FQNENV. This CDR3 is 14 amino acids long. The V gene lost 0 bases and the J gene lost 3 bases, with 7 bases spanning the gap. Written as DNA, the CDR3 is TGTGCCAGCAGCCAATCGAGCGGGACAGATACGCAGTATTTT. It translates to CASSQSSGTDTQYF.

There are many counts of this clonotype. This chain links TRBV2 with TRBJ2-5; possibly TRBD2 for D (5 bases). The CDR3 is made up of 12 amino acids. V lost 7 bases and J lost 0, with 6 bases in between. Germline CDR1 is SNHLY and CDR2 is FYNNEI. CDR3 sequence (DNA): TGTGCCAGCACGGGGTACCAAGAGACCCAGTACTTC. This encodes CASTGYQETQYF.

The J gene is TRBJ2-7, the V gene TRBV11-2, with 9 bases identical to TRBD2. The CDR3 extends over 16 amino acids. The ends lost 0 bases at V and 3 bases at J; junction bases unmatched: 6. From germline, CDR1 is SGHAT and CDR2 FQNNGV. The CDR3 sequence is CASSLEGSGGDYEQYF. DNA of the CDR3: TGTGCCAGCAGCTTAGAAGGTAGCGGGGGAGACTACGAGCAGTACTTC.

A few counts support this clonotype. The chain links TRBV11-2 to TRBJ2-3; 10 nucleotides line up with TRBD1. From germline, CDR1 is SGHAT and CDR2 FQNNGV. The CDR3 consists of 16 residues. The trim removed 5 bases at V and 3 bases at J, leaving 8 bases unmatched. The CDR3 coding sequence is TGTGCCAGCAGCCCCTCGGACAGGGGGGGGACAGATACGCAGTATTTT. Protein: CASSPSDRGGTDTQYF.

Ten or more counts support this clonotype. The rearrangement uses TRBV3-1 and TRBJ2-7, with TRBD2 as a possible D gene (6 bases). This CDR3 spans 15 amino acids. Germline-derived CDR1 and CDR2 are LGHDT and YNNKEL (reference sequence). V lost 0 bases to trimming and J lost 7 bases, with 16 bases between them. CDR3 DNA sequence: TGTGCCAGCAGCCAAGATAGTGGAGGGCGCAAAGAGCAGTACTTC. Its translation: CASSQDSGGRKEQYF.

This clonotype was observed many times. The rearrangement links TRBV5-1 to TRBJ2-7; TRBD2 aligns across 14 bases. Germline CDR1 and CDR2: SGHRS and YFSETQ. The CDR3 has 16 residues. Unmatched junction bases numbered 5, after V lost 3 bases and J lost 3 bases. CDR3 in DNA: TGCGCCAGCAGCTCCGGTGGGACTAGCGGGAGCTACGAGCAGTACTTC. Translated, it gives CASSSGGTSGSYEQYF.

This chain connects TRBV5-6 to TRBJ2-3; TRBD2 agrees at 9 bases. V dropped 9 bases and J dropped 0; count of bases not matched to a gene: 8. Germline V gene sequence: CDR1 SGHDT, CDR2 YYEEEE. The CDR3 loop spans 15 amino acids. The CDR3 protein is CAMSLGLASTDTQYF. CDR3 nucleotide sequence: TGTGCCATGAGCTTGGGACTAGCTAGCACAGATACGCAGTATTTT.

Ten or more counts support this clonotype. The chain couples TRBV28 to TRBJ2-1; D is ambiguous. V was pared by 5 bases and J by 9 bases, with 20 bases between. This CDR3 comprises 15 residues. The germline CDR1 and CDR2 sequences are MDHEN and SYDVKM. CDR3 DNA: TGTGCCAGCAGTCTTCGGCGCTCCGGTTTGGTTGAGCAGTTCTTC. Translated: CASSLRRSGLVEQFF.

This clonotype was seen at least ten times. The chain joins TRBV12-3 or TRBV12-4 to TRBJ2-3, with D unresolved. Trimming took 5 bases from V and 1 from J, leaving 10 bases between them. This CDR3 contains 14 residues. CDR3 bases: TGTGCCAGCAGTATAGGAGTGGGCACAGATACGCAGTATTTT. Residues: CASSIGVGTDTQYF.

In its sample, this clonotype was seen many times. V is TRBV20-1 and J is TRBJ1-6; D might be TRBD1 (5 bases). V gave up 2 bases and J gave up 7 bases, with 12 bases separating them. CDR3 size: 14 residues. Germline values: CDR1 DFQATT, CDR2 SNEGSKA (reference sequence). The CDR3 region has the DNA TGCAGTGCTAGACCCGGGGCCGGCAATTCACCCCTCCACTTT. It yields the protein CSARPGAGNSPLHF.

This clonotype was seen ten or more times. The chain has TRBV18 and TRBJ1-3, with no clear D. V was shortened by 7 bases and J by 0 bases, with 10 bases between the two germline ends. CDR1 is KGHSH and CDR2 is LQKENI in the germline V gene. This CDR3 is built from 14 residues. CDR3 protein: CASFTGLSGNTIYF. The CDR3 DNA is TGTGCCAGCTTCACCGGTCTCTCTGGAAACACCATATATTTT.

This chain uses TRBV5-1 with TRBJ2-1, with 7 positions matching TRBD1. J was trimmed by 1 base and V by 4 bases; bases with no gene match: 20. The CDR3 has 20 residues. The germline gives CDR1 SGHRS, CDR2 YFSETQ. The CDR3 bases are TGCGCCAGCAGCCCCATAACCAGAGTGACAGGGAGATCTTCCTACAATGAGCAGTTCTTC. It is translated as CASSPITRVTGRSSYNEQFF. The full variable domain, in which reference TRBV5-1 and TRBJ2-1 provide the parts outside the CDR3, is KAGVTQTPRYLIKTRGQQVTLSCSPISGHRSVSWYQQTPGQGLQFLFEYFSETQRNKGNFPGRFSGRQFSNSRSEMNVSTLELGDSALYLCASSPITRVTGRSSYNEQFFGPGTRLTVL.

The chain joins TRBV20-1 to TRBJ2-2; TRBD2 matches 11 bases. Looked up from germline, CDR1 is DFQATT and CDR2 is SNEGSKA (reference sequence). The J segment lost 5 bases and the V segment lost 3 bases, leaving 5 bases of the junction unmatched. CDR3 length: 15 residues. The CDR3 sequence is CSASYLAGGTGELFF. Here the CDR3 DNA reads TGCAGTGCTAGTTACCTAGCGGGAGGAACCGGGGAGCTGTTTTTT.

This clonotype was picked up many times. The rearrangement joins TRBV5-1 to TRBJ2-7; D gene ambiguous. The CDR3 loop spans 14 amino acids. Germline V gene data show CDR1 as SGHRS and CDR2 as YFSETQ. The V end lost 0 bases, the J end lost 0 bases, and 7 bases lay between the germline ends. Written as DNA, the CDR3 is TGCGCCAGCAGCTTGGTAGCCAGCTCCTACGAGCAGTACTTC. Amino acids: CASSLVASSYEQYF.

This clonotype was recorded many times. This chain links TRBV29-1 with TRBJ1-2; a possible D gene is TRBD1 (6 bases). The germline V and J ends were trimmed by 4 bases and 3 bases, with 18 bases remaining between them. There are 15 residues in the CDR3. The germline V gene has CDR1 SQVTM and CDR2 ANQGSEA. CDR3 region: CSVVGLGGFDYGYTF. CDR3 in DNA: TGCAGCGTTGTTGGATTAGGGGGTTTCGACTATGGCTACACCTTC.

Ten or more counts support this clonotype. The rearrangement joins TRBV10-3 to TRBJ2-7, with TRBD1 matching over 9 bases. Per the germline V gene, CDR1 is ENHRY and CDR2 is SYGVKD. Trimming at V came to 5 bases and at J to 6 bases, leaving 5 bases not matched to a gene. This CDR3 region has 13 residues. CDR3 protein: CAISNRQGGEQYF. DNA of the CDR3: TGTGCCATCAGTAACCGACAGGGGGGCGAGCAGTACTTC.

Details on this clonotype: Just one base apart from a much larger clone, this may be a read error. The V and J genes are TRBV10-2 and TRBJ2-1; tentative D call: TRBD2 (6 bases). Germline values: CDR1 WSHSY, CDR2 SAAADI. CDR3 length: 17 residues. The CDR3: CASSEYPGTRKSNEQLF. The CDR3 DNA reads as TGCGCCAGCAGTGAGTATCCCGGGACTCGCAAATCCAATGAGCAGCTCTTC.

This clonotype appeared many times. The chain couples TRBV10-3 to TRBJ1-1; D perhaps matches TRBD1 (5 bases). V lost 5 bases and J 3 bases, leaving 22 bases between the germline ends. Looked up from germline, CDR1 is ENHRY and CDR2 is SYGVKD. The CDR3 has 17 residues. The CDR3 DNA follows: TGTGCCATCAGTAACACTCAGGGAATTAGACTGGACACTGAAGCTTTCTTT. Its protein product is CAISNTQGIRLDTEAFF.